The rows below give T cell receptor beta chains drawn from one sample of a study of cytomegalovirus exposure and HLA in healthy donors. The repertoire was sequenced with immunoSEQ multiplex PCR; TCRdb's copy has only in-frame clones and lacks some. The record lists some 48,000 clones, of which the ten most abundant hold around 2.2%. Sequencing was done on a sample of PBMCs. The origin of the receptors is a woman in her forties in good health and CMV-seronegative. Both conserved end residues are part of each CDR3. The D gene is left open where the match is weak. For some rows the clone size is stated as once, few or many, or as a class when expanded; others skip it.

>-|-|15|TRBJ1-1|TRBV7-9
TGTGCCAGCAGCTTAAGCAACGTCGGGAACGCTGAAGCTTTCTTT
CASSLSNVGNAEAFF
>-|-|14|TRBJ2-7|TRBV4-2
TGTGCCAGCAGCCAAACGGGAACTCTTTACGAGCAGTACTTC
CASSQTGTLYEQYF
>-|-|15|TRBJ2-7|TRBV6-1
TGTGCCAGCAGTGAAGGCCCCGGTGTGGCCTACGAGCAGTACTTC
CASSEGPGVAYEQYF
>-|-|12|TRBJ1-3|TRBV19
TGTGCCAGCTACAGGGCTGGAAACACCATATATTTT
CASYRAGNTIYF
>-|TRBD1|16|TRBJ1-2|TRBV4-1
TGCGCCAGCAGCCAAGGGGGGAACAGGGGAATCGACGGCTACACCTTC
CASSQGGNRGIDGYTF
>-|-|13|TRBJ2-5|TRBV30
TGTGCCTGGAGTAGGAGACTTGATGAGACCCAGTACTTC
CAWSRRLDETQYF
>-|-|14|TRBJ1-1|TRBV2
TGTGCCAGCAGTGATTACAGGGAGCAGACTGAAGCTTTCTTT
CASSDYREQTEAFF
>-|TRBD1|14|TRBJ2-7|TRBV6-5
TGTGCCAGCAGGTTGACGGGACAGTCCTACGAGCAGTACTTC
CASRLTGQSYEQYF
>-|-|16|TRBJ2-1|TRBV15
TGTGCCACCAGCAGAGATCCAGGGGTGACCTACAATGAGCAGTTCTTC
CATSRDPGVTYNEQFF
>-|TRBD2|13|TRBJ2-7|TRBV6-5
TGTGCCAGCAGTTACCCCGGGACTAATGCGCAGTACTTC
CASSYPGTNAQYF
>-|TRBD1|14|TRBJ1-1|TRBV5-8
TGTGCCAGCAGCCTGGGACAGGGAACAACTGAAGCTTTCTTT
CASSLGQGTTEAFF
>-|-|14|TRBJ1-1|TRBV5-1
TGCGCCAGCAGCTTGACAGGCCCCGTAACTGAAGCTTTCTTT
CASSLTGPVTEAFF
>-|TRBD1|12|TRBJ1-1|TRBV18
TGTGCCAGCTCACCAGGGACAGATAAAGCTTTCTTT
CASSPGTDKAFF
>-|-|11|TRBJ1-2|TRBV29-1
TGCAGCCTGGGGGAGGGCGACGGCTACACCTTC
CSLGEGDGYTF
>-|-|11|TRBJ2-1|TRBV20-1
TGCAGTGCAATGAACAGGGATGAGCAGTTCTTC
CSAMNRDEQFF
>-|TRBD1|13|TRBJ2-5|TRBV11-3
TGTGCCAGCAGTCCTGACAGGGAGGAGACCCAGTACTTC
CASSPDREETQYF
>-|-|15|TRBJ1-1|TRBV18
TGTGCCAGCTCACCACGATCAGGGAGGGGGACTGAAGCTTTCTTT
CASSPRSGRGTEAFF
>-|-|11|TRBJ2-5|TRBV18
TGTGCCAGCTCTACGAGGGAGACCCAGTACTTC
CASSTRETQYF
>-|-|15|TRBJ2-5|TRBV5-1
TGCGCCAGCAGCTTGGTAGCAGCCTCGGGAGAGACCCAGTACTTC
CASSLVAASGETQYF
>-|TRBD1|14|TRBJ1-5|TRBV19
TGTGCCAGTAGTCCTCGACAGGGAGATCAGCCCCAGCATTTT
CASSPRQGDQPQHF
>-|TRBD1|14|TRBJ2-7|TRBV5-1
TGCGCCAGCAGCTTCGGACAGGGGGAAGGCGAGCAGTACTTC
CASSFGQGEGEQYF
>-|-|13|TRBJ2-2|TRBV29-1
TGCAGCGTTGAAAGACCCAGCGGCGGGGAGCTGTTTTTT
CSVERPSGGELFF
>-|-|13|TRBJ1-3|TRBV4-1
TGCGCCAGCAGCCAAGATCGGGGAAACACCATATATTTT
CASSQDRGNTIYF
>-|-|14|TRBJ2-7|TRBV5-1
TGCGCCAGCAGCTTTACAGGGAGAAACTACGAGCAGTACTTC
CASSFTGRNYEQYF
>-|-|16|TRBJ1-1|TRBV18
TGTGCCAGCGCACCCCGAAAGGAAGGCTTAGCTAGTGAAGCTTTCTTT
CASAPRKEGLASEAFF
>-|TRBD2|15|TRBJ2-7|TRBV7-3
TGTGCCAGCAGCCCGCAAGCGGGGGACGTGTACGAGCAGTACTTC
CASSPQAGDVYEQYF
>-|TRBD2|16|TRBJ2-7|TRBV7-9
TGTGCCAGCAGACCGGGACTAGCGGGAAGAGCGTACGAGCAGTACTTC
CASRPGLAGRAYEQYF
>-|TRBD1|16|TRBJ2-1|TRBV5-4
TGTGCCAGCAGCTTGGGGGGAGCAGGGGGCGACAATGAGCAGTTCTTC
CASSLGGAGGDNEQFF
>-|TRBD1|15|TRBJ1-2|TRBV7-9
TGTGCCAGCAGTCGTTTGGGGACAGGGAACTATGGCTACACCTTC
CASSRLGTGNYGYTF
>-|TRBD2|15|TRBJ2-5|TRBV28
TGTGCCAGCAGTTTAGCTAGCGGGGGCCAAGAGACCCAGTACTTC
CASSLASGGQETQYF
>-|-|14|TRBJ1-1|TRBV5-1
TGCGCCAGCAGCTTGGTTAGCAGGGACACTGAAGCTTTCTTT
CASSLVSRDTEAFF
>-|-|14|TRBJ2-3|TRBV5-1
TGCGCCAGCAGCTTGGACAGTAGCACAGATACGCAGTATTTT
CASSLDSSTDTQYF
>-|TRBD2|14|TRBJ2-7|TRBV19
TGTGCCAGTAGTTTCGGGACTAGCAGCTACGAGCAGTACTTC
CASSFGTSSYEQYF
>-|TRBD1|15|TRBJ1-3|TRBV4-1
TGCGCCAGCAGCCAAGTTCGGGACAGGGGCAACACCATATATTTT
CASSQVRDRGNTIYF
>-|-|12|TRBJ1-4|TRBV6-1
TGTGCCAGCAGGGAGGGAGGTGAAAAACTGTTTTTT
CASREGGEKLFF
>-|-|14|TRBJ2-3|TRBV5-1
TGCGCCAGCAGCTTGGCCCCGAGCACAGATACGCAGTATTTT
CASSLAPSTDTQYF
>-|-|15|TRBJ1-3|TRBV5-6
TGTGCCAGCAGCGGTTTCGGGGTCGGTAGAAACACCATATATTTT
CASSGFGVGRNTIYF
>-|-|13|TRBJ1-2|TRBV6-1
TGTGCCAGCAGTCTGGACGGGGGATATGGCTACACCTTC
CASSLDGGYGYTF
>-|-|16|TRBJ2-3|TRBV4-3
TGCGCCAGCAGCCAAGATTATCGGGGAGTTACAGATACGCAGTATTTT
CASSQDYRGVTDTQYF
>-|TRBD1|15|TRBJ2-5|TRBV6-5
TGTGCCAGCAGTAACGGCGGACAGGTCCAAGAGACCCAGTACTTC
CASSNGGQVQETQYF
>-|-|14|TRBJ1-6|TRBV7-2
TGTGCCAGCAGCCCCGGGTCCTATAATTCACCCCTCCACTTT
CASSPGSYNSPLHF
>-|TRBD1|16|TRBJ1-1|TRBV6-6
TGTGCCAGCAGTTCCGACAAGGGACAGGGAGGCACTGAAGCTTTCTTT
CASSSDKGQGGTEAFF
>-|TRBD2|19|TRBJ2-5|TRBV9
TGTGCCAGCAGCGTAGCAACAGTCCTAGCGGGGGATCGAAGGGCGAACCAGTACTTC
CASSVATVLAGDRRANQYF
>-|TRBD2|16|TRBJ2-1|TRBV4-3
TGCGCCAGCAGCCAAGATATTGGACTAGCCGACAATGAGCAGTTCTTC
CASSQDIGLADNEQFF
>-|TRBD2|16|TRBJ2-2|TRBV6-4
TGTGCCAGGGGGACTAGCGGGGGCAGAAACACCGGGGAGCTGTTTTTT
CARGTSGGRNTGELFF
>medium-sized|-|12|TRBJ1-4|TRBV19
TGTGCCAGTAGCCGGACTAATGAAAAACTGTTTTTT
CASSRTNEKLFF
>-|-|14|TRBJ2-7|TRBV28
TGTGCCAGCAGTTTATTGAGGCCCACCTACGAGCAGTACTTC
CASSLLRPTYEQYF
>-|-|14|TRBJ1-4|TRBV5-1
TGCGCCAGCAGCTTGACAACAACTAATGAAAAACTGTTTTTT
CASSLTTTNEKLFF
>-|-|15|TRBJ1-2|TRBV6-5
TGTGCCAGCAGTTACTCTGGGGCTTTGAACTATGGCTACACCTTC
CASSYSGALNYGYTF
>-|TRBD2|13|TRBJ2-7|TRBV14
TGTGCCAGCAGCCAAGCCAGGGAGGGCGAGCAGTACTTC
CASSQAREGEQYF
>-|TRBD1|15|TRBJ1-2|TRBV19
TGTGCCAGTAGTGGGAGACAGGGAGGAAACTATGGCTACACCTTC
CASSGRQGGNYGYTF
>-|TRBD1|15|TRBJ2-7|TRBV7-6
TGTGCCAGCAGCTTAGCACAGGGGAAGTCCTACGAGCAGTACTTC
CASSLAQGKSYEQYF
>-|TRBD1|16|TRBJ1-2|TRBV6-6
TGTGCCAGCAGGTACCGGTCGACAGGGACTAACTATGGCTACACCTTC
CASRYRSTGTNYGYTF
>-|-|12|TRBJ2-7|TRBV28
TGTGCCAGCAGTACGGGACTCTACGAGCAGTACTTC
CASSTGLYEQYF
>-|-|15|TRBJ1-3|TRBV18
TGTGCCAGCTCACCACCAAACCAGAAGGGAAACACCATATATTTT
CASSPPNQKGNTIYF
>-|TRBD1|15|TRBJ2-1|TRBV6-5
TGTGCCAGCAGTTACTCGACAGGGGGCGGGAATGAGCAGTTCTTC
CASSYSTGGGNEQFF
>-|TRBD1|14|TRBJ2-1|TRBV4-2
TGTGCCAGCAGCCAAGCAGGGGGCAGGGTTGAGCAGTTCTTC
CASSQAGGRVEQFF
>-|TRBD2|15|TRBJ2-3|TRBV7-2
TGTGCCAGCAGCTTAGAACGGGGGGGAGCAGATACGCAGTATTTT
CASSLERGGADTQYF
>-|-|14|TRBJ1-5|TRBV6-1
TGTGCCAGCAGGCCACAGTTTGGCAATCAGCCCCAGCATTTT
CASRPQFGNQPQHF
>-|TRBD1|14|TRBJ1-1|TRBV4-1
TGCGCCAGCAGCCAGACAGGGACGAACACTGAAGCTTTCTTT
CASSQTGTNTEAFF